Listed below are T cell receptor beta chains from one sample, sequenced in a study of PD-1 blockade in mismatch repair-deficient tumors. Profiled with immunoSEQ multiplex PCR; TCRdb holds only in-frame clones, not every one. The sample has 77,000 or so clones; 80% to 90% are singletons. The sequenced sample was peripheral blood, obtained 44 weeks after starting pembrolizumab. These receptors all stem from an adult with mismatch repair-deficient cancer. CDR3s include the opening cysteine and the closing phenylalanine or tryptophan. The order of the fields is CDR3 protein, CDR3 DNA, clone size, D gene, J gene, V gene. A D gene is named only where the DNA matches it firmly. Part of the rows lack a size; the others show once, few, many or a class for expanded clones.

CDR3: CASSLGAGEAYYEQYF; DNA: TGTGCCAGCAGCTTGGGGGCGGGGGAGGCTTACTACGAGCAGTACTTC; size: once; D: TRBD2; J: TRBJ2-7; V: TRBV5-5
CDR3: CASSVEAGIRTEAFF; DNA: TGTGCCAGCAGCGTAGAGGCAGGGATTCGAACTGAAGCTTTCTTT; size: once; D: .; J: TRBJ1-1; V: TRBV9
CDR3: CASSRGLAGDWDGGEQFF; DNA: TGTGCCAGCAGCCGCGGACTAGCGGGAGATTGGGACGGTGGTGAGCAGTTCTTC; size: .; D: TRBD2; J: TRBJ2-1; V: TRBV7-3
CDR3: CASRSSRGLANYEQYF; DNA: TGTGCCAGCAGATCTAGCCGGGGACTAGCGAACTACGAGCAGTACTTC; size: .; D: TRBD2; J: TRBJ2-7; V: TRBV28
CDR3: CAWSVSTGNQPQHF; DNA: TGTGCCTGGAGTGTATCCACAGGCAATCAGCCCCAGCATTTT; size: .; D: .; J: TRBJ1-5; V: TRBV30
CDR3: CASSLGLNTGELFF; DNA: TGTGCCAGCAGTTTAGGGTTGAACACCGGGGAGCTGTTTTTT; size: .; D: .; J: TRBJ2-2; V: TRBV27
CDR3: CASSFPGQGYNEQFF; DNA: TGTGCCAGCAGCTTCCCGGGACAGGGTTATAATGAGCAGTTCTTC; size: .; D: TRBD1; J: TRBJ2-1; V: TRBV7-2
CDR3: CASSPALTSGAAGEQFF; DNA: TGTGCCAGCAGCCCTGCGCTGACTAGCGGGGCTGCAGGTGAGCAGTTCTTC; size: .; D: TRBD2; J: TRBJ2-1; V: TRBV13
CDR3: CASSLGDASYEQYF; DNA: TGTGCCAGCAGCTTAGGGGACGCCAGCTACGAGCAGTACTTC; size: .; D: .; J: TRBJ2-7; V: TRBV7-8
CDR3: CASSGTENTEAFF; DNA: TGTGCCAGCTCCGGGACGGAGAACACTGAAGCTTTCTTT; size: .; D: .; J: TRBJ1-1; V: TRBV18
CDR3: CASSSRTGAGYTF; DNA: TGTGCCAGCAGCTCCCGGACAGGGGCTGGCTACACCTTC; size: many; D: TRBD1; J: TRBJ1-2; V: TRBV7-2
CDR3: CASSPDRVETQYF; DNA: TGTGCCAGCAGCCCGGACAGGGTTGAGACCCAGTACTTC; size: few; D: TRBD1; J: TRBJ2-5; V: TRBV5-4
CDR3: CASSPSRTAYEQYF; DNA: TGTGCCAGCAGCCCCTCCCGGACAGCCTACGAGCAGTACTTC; size: few; D: .; J: TRBJ2-7; V: TRBV4-2
CDR3: CASRAKNIQYF; DNA: TGTGCCAGCAGGGCCAAAAACATTCAGTACTTC; size: .; D: .; J: TRBJ2-4; V: TRBV21-1
CDR3: CSGTFGGARIQEQYF; DNA: TGCAGCGGAACCTTCGGGGGAGCGAGAATACAGGAGCAGTACTTC; size: .; D: .; J: TRBJ2-7; V: TRBV29-1
CDR3: CASSRGADTQYF; DNA: TGTGCCAGCAGCCGCGGGGCAGATACGCAGTATTTT; size: .; D: .; J: TRBJ2-3; V: TRBV4-2
CDR3: CAITPPRRLGIYNEQFF; DNA: TGTGCCATCACACCCCCGCGGCGGCTCGGGATTTACAATGAGCAGTTCTTC; size: once; D: .; J: TRBJ2-1; V: TRBV19
CDR3: CASSPGDTFVYGYTF; DNA: TGTGCCAGTAGTCCAGGGGACACTTTCGTCTATGGCTACACCTTC; size: .; D: .; J: TRBJ1-2; V: TRBV19
CDR3: CASSRTGTSGYNEQFF; DNA: TGTGCCAGCAGCAGAACCGGGACTAGCGGTTACAATGAGCAGTTCTTC; size: .; D: TRBD2; J: TRBJ2-1; V: TRBV5-6
CDR3: CASSSMGTGLSSGANVLTF; DNA: TGTGCCAGCAGCTCGATGGGGACAGGACTTAGCTCTGGGGCCAACGTCCTGACTTTC; size: once; D: TRBD1; J: TRBJ2-6; V: TRBV7-2
CDR3: CASSIGLEQFF; DNA: TGTGCCAGTAGTATCGGACTAGAGCAGTTCTTC; size: once; D: .; J: TRBJ2-1; V: TRBV19
CDR3: CSASWYTEAFF; DNA: TGCAGTGCTAGTTGGTACACTGAAGCTTTCTTT; size: once; D: .; J: TRBJ1-1; V: TRBV20-1
CDR3: CASSPRDLSYNEQFF; DNA: TGTGCCAGCAGCCCACGGGACTTATCCTACAATGAGCAGTTCTTC; size: .; D: .; J: TRBJ2-1; V: TRBV7-3
CDR3: CSVPWDGYTF; DNA: TGCAGCGTGCCTTGGGATGGCTACACCTTC; size: once; D: .; J: TRBJ1-2; V: TRBV29-1
CDR3: CASSLEGSSNQPQHF; DNA: TGCGCCAGCAGCTTGGAGGGGTCGAGCAATCAGCCCCAGCATTTT; size: .; D: .; J: TRBJ1-5; V: TRBV5-1
CDR3: CASSPRGYNEQFF; DNA: TGTGCCAGCAGTCCGCGGGGATACAATGAGCAGTTCTTC; size: .; D: .; J: TRBJ2-1; V: TRBV6-5
CDR3: CASSYTGVMNTEAFF; DNA: TGTGCCAGCAGTTATACAGGGGTCATGAACACTGAAGCTTTCTTT; size: .; D: TRBD1; J: TRBJ1-1; V: TRBV6-5
CDR3: CASSAMTGKNGDEQFF; DNA: TGTGCCAGCAGTGCCATGACTGGAAAAAACGGGGATGAGCAGTTCTTC; size: few; D: .; J: TRBJ2-1; V: TRBV25-1
CDR3: CASSPRQSFLFSYTF; DNA: TGTGCCAGCAGCCCCAGGCAAAGCTTCCTTTTTTCCTACACCTTC; size: .; D: .; J: TRBJ1-2; V: TRBV2